One and the same sample provided the 29 T cell receptor beta chains below, sequenced in a study of blood T cells in healthy people across ages. A second PCR, run for about 6 to 12 cycles, used a sample-barcoded 5' primer plus a J-beta primer mix. Each CDR3 protein is one row after TCRdb ran MiXCR on the 5' RACE reads. The table includes 700,000 to 900,000 distinct CDR3 sequences, roughly 26% detected once. The same data also contributed to another study, on T cells of mothers and their children.

Sequenced: blood. The receptors come from a boy aged 5-17 years in good health.

J is TRBJ2-5 and V is TRBV18, with D hard to call. Matching the DNA end better, TRBJ2-7 makes the J call doubtful. This CDR3 comprises 13 residues. CDR1 and CDR2 (germline): KGHSH, LQKENI. The CDR3 reads CASSPKTYHEQYF. The CDR3 bases are TGTGCCAGCTCACCAAAAACGTATCACGAGCAGTACTTC.

V usage is TRBV2 and J usage is TRBJ2-5; TRBD1 is a possible D gene (5 bases). V was cut by 6 bases and J by 5 bases, with 16 bases left in between. Germline lookup yields CDR1 SNHLY and CDR2 FYNNEI. This CDR3 comprises 14 residues. The CDR3 coding sequence is TGTGCCAGCAGCCCACGACCACAGGCGGAGACCCAGTACTTC. As protein: CASSPRPQAETQYF.

The rearrangement uses TRBV6-1 and TRBJ2-5; the D gene is possibly TRBD2 (6 bases). CDR1 and CDR2 (germline): MNHNS, SASEGT. The CDR3 contains 15 residues. The V gene lost 6 bases and the J gene lost 7 bases, with 21 bases spanning the gap. In DNA, the CDR3 is TGTGCCAGCAGCGAATTCCCCGTAGGAGGGGTGACCCAGTACTTC. Translating it yields CASSEFPVGGVTQYF.

The CDR3 protein is CASSQSEPQHF. CDR3 coding DNA: TGCGCCAGCAGTCAATCGGAGCCCCAGCATTTT. This chain joins TRBV23-1 and TRBJ1-5; D not resolved. TRBV23-1 is annotated as an ORF whose role is uncertain. The CDR3 is 11 residues long. Deletions cut 0 bases from V and 8 bases from J, with 2 bases between.

In its sample, this clonotype was seen a few times. The CDR3 region has the DNA TGTGCCAGCACCGACTTCGGACAGGGGGACAATGAGCAGTTCTTC. Translation: CASTDFGQGDNEQFF. This chain links TRBV2 with TRBJ2-5; 10 bases agree with TRBD1. The tail of the sequence fits TRBJ2-1 better, so the J call may be wrong. Germline V gene data show CDR1 as SNHLY and CDR2 as FYNNEI. The CDR3 spans 15 residues.

The rearrangement links TRBV15 to TRBJ1-2; D is unclear. The CDR3 has 12 amino acids. Germline CDR1 and CDR2: LNHNV and YYDKDF (reference sequence). Trimming removed 7 bases from V and 4 bases from J, with 10 bases in between. The CDR3 here is CATKDLSYGYTF. CDR3 nucleotide sequence: TGTGCCACCAAGGACCTTTCCTATGGCTACACCTTC.

This clonotype appeared a few times. The CDR3 sequence is CASSFASGASQYF. The DNA of the CDR3 is TGTGCCAGCAGTTTCGCTAGCGGGGCCTCGCAGTACTTC. The chain employs TRBV28 and TRBJ2-1; TRBD2 matches at 9 bases. The end of the DNA fits TRBJ2-7 better, so the J call may be wrong. This CDR3 spans 13 amino acids. Germline V gene sequence: CDR1 MDHEN, CDR2 SYDVKM.

This clonotype was observed a handful of times. The chain joins TRBV7-9 to TRBJ2-3; D is possibly TRBD2 (6 bases). CDR1 SEHNR and CDR2 FQNEAQ come from the germline V gene (reference sequence). This CDR3 spans 14 amino acids. Between the trimmed V and J ends, which lost 8 bases and 6 bases, there was a span of 18 bases. This CDR3 is CASYLAQISDTQYF. CDR3 nucleotides: TGTGCCAGCTACCTAGCGCAGATATCGGATACGCAGTATTTT. The full variable domain, completed using reference TRBV7-9 and TRBJ2-3, is DTGVSQNPRHKITKRGQNVTFRCDPISEHNRLYWYRQTLGQGPEFLTYFQNEAQLEKSRLLSDRFSAERPKGSFSTLEIQRTEQGDSAMYLCASYLAQISDTQYFGPGTRLTVL.

This clonotype was seen a few times. J is TRBJ1-1 and V is TRBV5-1, with a tentative D call TRBD1 (6 bases). The CDR3 is 15 residues long. The germline gives CDR1 SGHRS, CDR2 YFSETQ. Trimming shortened V by 4 bases and J by 4 bases, and 17 bases separated the two germline ends. The CDR3 coding sequence is TGCGCCAGCAGCCTAAATGGGGGGCTTGGCACTGAAGCTTTCTTT. Amino acids: CASSLNGGLGTEAFF.

There are a few counts of this clonotype. The chain employs TRBV7-9 and TRBJ2-5, with TRBD2 matching 9 bases. Germline V lookup: CDR1 SEHNR, CDR2 FQNEAQ (reference sequence). This CDR3 is 16 amino acids long. With 5 bases clipped from V and 0 bases from J, the junction kept 7 bases outside the gene matches. The chain's CDR3 is CASSPWERGDQETQYF. In DNA, the CDR3 is TGTGCCAGCAGCCCTTGGGAGCGGGGGGACCAAGAGACCCAGTACTTC.

This clonotype was recorded only once. This rearrangement joins TRBV30 to TRBJ2-1; 12 bases align to TRBD2. Unmatched junction bases numbered 9, after V lost 5 bases and J lost 4 bases. This CDR3 region has 16 residues. Germline V gene sequence: CDR1 GTSNPN, CDR2 SVGIG (reference sequence). CDR3: CAWEGDLAGGYNEQFF. The CDR3 nucleotides read TGTGCCTGGGAAGGCGACCTAGCGGGGGGGTACAATGAGCAGTTCTTC.

J is TRBJ1-5 and V is TRBV28; TRBD1 might be the D (6 bases). The CDR3 runs to 17 residues. V gave up 5 bases and J gave up 2 bases, with 19 bases separating them. Germline assignment: CDR1 MDHEN and CDR2 SYDVKM. The CDR3 DNA reads as TGTGCCAGCAGTCCCCGATGGGGGGGCGAGGGCAATCAGCCCCAGCATTTT. It is translated as CASSPRWGGEGNQPQHF.

The gene calls are TRBV6-5 and TRBJ2-2; 8 bases line up with TRBD2. Germline V gene sequence: CDR1 MNHEY, CDR2 SVGAGI. With 8 bases clipped from V and 1 base from J, the junction kept 3 bases outside the gene matches. The CDR3 covers 14 residues. The CDR3 sequence is CASGLAGNTGELFF. CDR3 in DNA: TGTGCCAGCGGGCTAGCGGGGAACACCGGGGAGCTGTTTTTT.

The rearrangement links TRBV6-1 to TRBJ1-2, with 10 bases lining up with TRBD1. The CDR3 has 15 residues. Germline values: CDR1 MNHNS, CDR2 SASEGT. The V gene end was trimmed by 10 bases and the J gene end by 3 bases; junction bases not matched to a gene: 11. The CDR3 loop reads CATSPGTGADYGYTF. CDR3 DNA sequence: TGTGCCACATCTCCCGGGACAGGGGCGGACTATGGCTACACCTTC.

There are a few counts of this clonotype. The rearrangement joins TRBV7-9 to TRBJ2-7, with D uncertain. The CDR3 runs 14 residues. The germline V and J ends were trimmed by 1 base and 10 bases, with 17 bases remaining between them. Germline loops: CDR1 SEHNR, CDR2 FQNEAQ (reference sequence). The DNA for the CDR3 is TGTGCCAGCAGCTTAGTCGAGGCTCCTAGTACACAGTACTTC. Protein: CASSLVEAPSTQYF.

This rearrangement joins TRBV6-2 or TRBV6-3 to TRBJ2-7; 7 bases agree with TRBD2. Unmatched junction bases numbered 7, after V lost 6 bases and J lost 2 bases. CDR1 MNHEY and CDR2 SVGEGT come from the germline V gene. The CDR3 is 14 amino acids. The CDR3 coding sequence is TGTGCCAGCAGACGGGTCGGGGGGACCTACGAGCAGTACTTC. This sequence encodes CASRRVGGTYEQYF.

There are a few counts of this clonotype. The rearrangement links TRBV11-2 to TRBJ2-1; the D gene is possibly TRBD2 (5 bases). The CDR3 length is 16 residues. The germline V gene encodes CDR1 SGHAT and CDR2 FQNNGV. The V gene lost 1 base and the J gene lost 4 bases, with 14 bases spanning the gap. The CDR3 DNA reads TGTGCCAGCAGCTTAGGAAAGACGGGATTATACAATGAGCAGTTCTTC. It is translated as CASSLGKTGLYNEQFF.

This clonotype was observed a few times. Because the CDR3's place on the DNA is in doubt, the DNA is left out and the CDR3 is given as listed by TCRdb. The chain uses TRBV21-1 and TRBJ2-6; TRBD1, as called in the table, went unchecked against the DNA. TRBV21-1 is a pseudogene locus. The CDR3 has 18 amino acids, counting both end residues. The CDR3 loop reads CASSKVGQGASGANVLTF.

Turning to this clonotype: This may be a read error, as it is one base from a much larger clone. This chain links TRBV12-3 or TRBV12-4 with TRBJ2-4; TRBD1 matches 7 bases. The CDR3 contains 16 residues. The CDR3 loop reads CASSFGDRAAQNIQYF. For the CDR3, the DNA is TGTGCCAGCAGTTTCGGCGACAGGGCAGCCCAAAACATTCAGTACTTC.

CDR3 in DNA: TGCAGTGCTAGAGATGGGCGCGGGGTAGAGGATGAGCAGTTCTTC. Translation gives CSARDGRGVEDEQFF. The chain combines TRBV20-1 with TRBJ2-1; D perhaps matches TRBD2 (6 bases). Germline CDR1 DFQATT, CDR2 SNEGSKA (reference sequence). V dropped 0 bases and J dropped 8 bases, with 17 bases sitting between them. The CDR3 consists of 15 residues.

V is TRBV9 and J is TRBJ2-5, with D perhaps TRBD2 (6 bases). The germline V gene encodes CDR1 SGDLS and CDR2 YYNGEE. The V end lost 4 bases, the J end lost 5 bases, and 12 bases lay between the germline ends. The CDR3 totals 13 residues. The CDR3 is CASSPIRGETQYF. In DNA form, the CDR3 reads TGTGCCAGCAGCCCCATCCGGGGGGAGACCCAGTACTTC. Full variable domain (remainder filled in from reference TRBV9 and TRBJ2-5): DSGVTQTPKHLITATGQRVTLRCSPRSGDLSVYWYQQSLDQGLQFLIQYYNGEERAKGNILERFSAQQFPDLHSELNLSSLELGDSALYFCASSPIRGETQYFGPGTRLLVL.

The chain has TRBV15 and TRBJ2-5; 7 bases agree with TRBD1. The better agreement between TRBJ2-1 and the DNA end casts doubt on the J call. Germline V gene sequence: CDR1 LNHNV, CDR2 YYDKDF (reference sequence). This CDR3 has 12 residues. In DNA form, the CDR3 reads TGTGCCACCACCGACAGGGACAATGAGCAGTTCTTC. It specifies CATTDRDNEQFF.

The V and J genes are TRBV11-2 and TRBJ2-5; 12 bases agree with TRBD2. Germline loops: CDR1 SGHAT, CDR2 FQNNGV. The CDR3 is 16 residues long. Trimming at V came to 1 base and at J to 4 bases, leaving 4 bases not matched to a gene. The CDR3 sequence: CASSLGTSGEGETQYF. For the CDR3, the DNA is TGTGCCAGCAGCTTAGGGACTAGCGGGGAGGGAGAGACCCAGTACTTC.

The J gene is TRBJ1-1, the V gene TRBV9; D might be TRBD1 (5 bases). Germline lookup yields CDR1 SGDLS and CDR2 YYNGEE. Between the trimmed V and J ends, which lost 0 bases and 5 bases, there was a span of 20 bases. This CDR3 region has 17 residues. The CDR3 bases are TGTGCCAGCAGCGTAGAGGCGGGGGTTTCATTGGCGACTGAAGCTTTCTTT. Protein product: CASSVEAGVSLATEAFF.

V is TRBV29-1 and J is TRBJ2-5; TRBD2 agrees at 9 bases. The end of the DNA fits TRBJ2-1 better, so the J call may be wrong. The CDR3 runs to 14 residues. Germline V lookup: CDR1 SQVTM, CDR2 ANQGSEA. The CDR3 nucleotides read TGCAGCGTTGTAGCGGGGGTGGTCTACAATGAGCAGTTCTTC. Amino acid sequence: CSVVAGVVYNEQFF.

V and J are TRBV4-1 and TRBJ1-4; 7 positions agree with TRBD1. Trimming at V came to 1 base and at J to 7 bases, leaving 6 bases not matched to a gene. Germline V lookup: CDR1 MGHRA, CDR2 YSYEKL. The CDR3 is 15 residues long. In DNA form, the CDR3 reads TGCGCCAGCAGCCAAGGCACAGGGGAGGCTGAAAAACTGTTTTTT. It encodes CASSQGTGEAEKLFF.

Written as DNA, the CDR3 is TGTGCCAGCAGCTTTGGAGATGGAAACACCATATATTTT. This codes for CASSFGDGNTIYF. The chain has TRBV11-2 and TRBJ1-3; D is undetermined. The CDR3 contains 13 residues. V was cut by 3 bases and J by 3 bases, with 6 bases left in between. Germline CDR1 reads SGHAT; CDR2 reads FQNNGV. The full variable domain, completed using reference TRBV11-2 and TRBJ1-3, is EAGVAQSPRYKIIEKRQSVAFWCNPISGHATLYWYQQILGQGPKLLIQFQNNGVVDDSQLPKDRFSAERLKGVDSTLKIQPAKLEDSAVYLCASSFGDGNTIYFGEGSWLTVV.

V gene TRBV7-9 combines with J gene TRBJ1-6; possible D gene TRBD1, 6 bases. The CDR3 contains 15 residues. The V gene lost 4 bases and the J gene lost 4 bases, with 11 bases spanning the gap. Germline lookup yields CDR1 SEHNR and CDR2 FQNEAQ (reference sequence). DNA of the CDR3: TGTGCCAGCAGCTCAGACAGGTTGTATAATTCACCCCTCCACTTT. It codes for CASSSDRLYNSPLHF.

V is TRBV7-9 and J is TRBJ2-5; either TRBD1 or TRBD2 may supply D (5 bases each). The J call could be wrong; TRBJ2-7 is a better fit for the DNA end. Germline V lookup: CDR1 SEHNR, CDR2 FQNEAQ (reference sequence). The CDR3 consists of 16 residues. The CDR3, as DNA: TGTGCCAGCAGCCCCGGGAAGTCAGGGTTGGCCTACGAGCAGTACTTC. This gives the protein CASSPGKSGLAYEQYF.